These 14 T cell receptor beta chains were all obtained from the same sample, sequenced in a study of CD8 T cells in Susac syndrome. The authors reverse transcribed roughly 0.5 to 1 ug RNA with random hexamers. TCRdb reprocessed the immunoSEQ multiplex PCR reads with MiXCR, giving one entry per CDR3 protein. The table includes around 200,000 distinct CDR3 sequences, about 95% detected once. Sequencing was done on a sample of CD4+ T cells from PBMCs. These TCRs come from a human donor with multiple sclerosis.

V is TRBV4-2 and J is TRBJ1-5; D unresolved. Trimming removed 1 base from V and 3 bases from J, with 7 bases in between. The length of the CDR3 is 14 residues. Germline loops: CDR1 LGHNA, CDR2 YNFKEQ. The CDR3 region has the DNA TGTGCCAGCAGCCAAGGGGCAGTCAATCAGCCCCAGCATTTT. Encoded protein: CASSQGAVNQPQHF.

The chain uses TRBV20-1 and TRBJ1-1; 8 nucleotides line up with TRBD1. CDR1 and CDR2 from the germline V gene are DFQATT and SNEGSKA (reference sequence). The length of the CDR3 is 14 residues. Trimming at V came to 1 base and at J to 1 base, leaving 2 bases not matched to a gene. The DNA of the CDR3 is TGCAGTGCTAGAGCAGGACAGGGGAACACTGAAGCTTTCTTT. Residues: CSARAGQGNTEAFF.

The gene calls are TRBV20-1 and TRBJ2-1; tentatively, D is TRBD2 (6 bases). Germline V gene lookup returns CDR1 DFQATT and CDR2 SNEGSKA (reference sequence). Trimming removed 5 bases from V and 0 bases from J, with 11 bases in between. This CDR3 region has 14 residues. CDR3 loop: CSAGGRSSYNEQFF. In DNA form, the CDR3 reads TGCAGTGCTGGGGGGAGGAGCTCCTACAATGAGCAGTTCTTC.

The rearrangement uses TRBV6-1 and TRBJ2-7; possible D gene TRBD1, 7 bases. CDR3 length equals 13 residues. Germline CDR1 and CDR2: MNHNS and SASEGT. Trimming cost V 10 bases and J 3 bases, with 16 bases left between them. CDR3 coding DNA: TGTGCCACGGAGGGGGACAGCAACTACGAGCAGTACTTC. Its translation: CATEGDSNYEQYF.

The rearrangement uses TRBV30 and TRBJ2-1; D possibly corresponds to TRBD1 (6 bases). Germline V gene lookup returns CDR1 GTSNPN and CDR2 SVGIG (reference sequence). The CDR3 runs to 14 residues. V was trimmed by 3 bases and J by 12 bases, leaving 21 bases between them. CDR3: CAWRATFPGAVQFF. The CDR3 nucleotides are TGTGCCTGGAGGGCGACATTCCCAGGGGCGGTGCAGTTCTTC.

For this clonotype: One end of the junction fails to match germline, which may point to a read error. The chain is built from TRBV7-7 and TRBJ2-5; D gene uncertain. The CDR3 spans 13 residues. Germline CDR1 is SSHAT and CDR2 is FNYEAQ (reference sequence). The CDR3 spells CASSRHTQETQYF. Written as DNA, the CDR3 is TGTGCTAGCAGCCGACACACCCAAGAGACCCAGTACTTC.

The J gene is TRBJ2-7, the V gene TRBV7-2; no firm D call. Trimming shortened V by 1 base and J by 5 bases, and 15 bases separated the two germline ends. This CDR3 contains 15 residues. The germline gives CDR1 SGHTA, CDR2 FQGNSA. The CDR3 protein is CASSLEWRSFDEQYF. The CDR3 DNA reads TGTGCCAGCAGCTTAGAGTGGCGATCGTTCGACGAGCAGTACTTC.

The V and J genes are TRBV7-9 and TRBJ2-7; possible D gene TRBD1, 5 bases. The CDR3 runs to 13 residues. Germline CDR1 is SEHNR and CDR2 is FQNEAQ (reference sequence). Trimming took off 5 bases at V and 4 bases at J, with 12 bases between the two ends. DNA for the CDR3: TGTGCCAGCAGCCCTAGGGGCGATTACGAGCAGTACTTC. Its translation: CASSPRGDYEQYF. The variable domain in full, with the rest retrieved from reference TRBV7-9 and TRBJ2-7, is DTGVSQNPRHKITKRGQNVTFRCDPISEHNRLYWYRQTLGQGPEFLTYFQNEAQLEKSRLLSDRFSAERPKGSFSTLEIQRTEQGDSAMYLCASSPRGDYEQYFGPGTRLTVT.

The chain is built from TRBV29-1 and TRBJ1-2; D unclear. CDR3 length: 11 residues. Per germline, CDR1 SQVTM and CDR2 ANQGSEA. Trimming took off 1 base at V and 8 bases at J, with 8 bases between the two ends. The CDR3 sequence is CSVEGVVGYTF. The CDR3 coding sequence is TGCAGCGTTGAAGGGGTCGTCGGCTACACCTTC.

This clonotype was counted a single time. The chain has TRBV18 and TRBJ2-1; TRBD2 matches at 9 bases. Germline lookup yields CDR1 KGHSH and CDR2 LQKENI. V shed 1 base, J shed 0 bases, and the junction held 16 bases outside the gene matches. This CDR3 contains 21 residues. The CDR3 here is CASSPRSAASGGPSSYNEQFF. In DNA form, the CDR3 reads TGTGCCAGCTCACCACGTTCGGCTGCCAGCGGGGGGCCCAGCTCCTACAATGAGCAGTTCTTC.

In this sample, this clonotype turned up a few times. V usage is TRBV30 and J usage is TRBJ2-5; unclear D gene. The CDR3 totals 12 residues. Trimming took 2 bases from V and 5 from J, leaving 9 bases between them. Germline CDR1 is GTSNPN and CDR2 is SVGIG (reference sequence). The CDR3 DNA is TGTGCCTGGAGTCTGAATGAGGAGACCCAGTACTTC. Translated: CAWSLNEETQYF.

The J gene is TRBJ1-2, the V gene TRBV18; D is possibly TRBD1 (5 bases). V was clipped by 5 bases and J by 6 bases, with 10 bases between them. Germline-derived CDR1 and CDR2 are KGHSH and LQKENI. CDR3 length: 12 amino acids. The CDR3 coding sequence is TGTGCCAGCTCATCGGGGGATCATGGCTACACCTTC. This gives the protein CASSSGDHGYTF.

This chain connects TRBV5-5 to TRBJ2-2; D gene unclear. CDR1 is SGHKS and CDR2 is YYEKEE in the germline V gene (reference sequence). This CDR3 is built from 13 residues. V lost 1 base, J lost 6 bases, and 7 bases lay in between. The CDR3 coding sequence is TGTGCCAGCAGCTTGCTAGGATCCGGGGAGCTGTTTTTT. Its translation: CASSLLGSGELFF. Based on the CDR3 plus reference TRBV5-5 and TRBJ2-2, the full variable domain is DAGVTQSPTHLIKTRGQQVTLRCSPISGHKSVSWYQQVLGQGPQFIFQYYEKEERGRGNFPDRFSARQFPNYSSELNVNALLLGDSALYLCASSLLGSGELFFGEGSRLTVL.

The rearrangement uses TRBV12-3 or TRBV12-4 and TRBJ2-6; D remains unclear. The CDR3 is made up of 16 amino acids. Trimming took 6 bases from V and 0 from J, leaving 12 bases between them. The CDR3 sequence is CASRENRHSGANVLTF. The CDR3 DNA reads TGTGCCAGCAGAGAAAATAGGCACTCTGGGGCCAACGTCCTGACTTTC.